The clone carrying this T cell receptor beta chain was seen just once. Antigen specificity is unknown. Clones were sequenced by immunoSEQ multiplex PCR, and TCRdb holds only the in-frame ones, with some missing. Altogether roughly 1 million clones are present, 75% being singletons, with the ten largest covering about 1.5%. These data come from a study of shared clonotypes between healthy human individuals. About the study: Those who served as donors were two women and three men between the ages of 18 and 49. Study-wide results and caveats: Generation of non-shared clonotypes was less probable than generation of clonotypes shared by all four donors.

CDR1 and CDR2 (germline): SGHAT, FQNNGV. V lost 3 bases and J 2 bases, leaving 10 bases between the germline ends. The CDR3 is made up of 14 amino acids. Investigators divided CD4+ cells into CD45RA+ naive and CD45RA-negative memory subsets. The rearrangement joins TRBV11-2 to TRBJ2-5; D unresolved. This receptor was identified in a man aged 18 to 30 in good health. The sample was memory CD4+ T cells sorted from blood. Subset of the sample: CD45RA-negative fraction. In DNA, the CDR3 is TGTGCCAGCAGCTTGGGGTTTTTACAAGAGACCCAGTACTTC. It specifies CASSLGFLQETQYF.